A single sample is the source of the 24 T cell receptor beta chains below, sequenced in a study of tumor-infiltrating lymphocytes in primary liver carcinoma. Starting from 500 ng of total RNA, TCR beta cDNA was produced with a primer in the constant region. Libraries covering TCR beta were generated through three nested multiplex PCR rounds (using a slightly modified ARM-PCR). The two initial PCR rounds, around 11 cycles each, used TRBV1-TRBV30 forward and C-beta reverse primers. A single record per CDR3 protein comes from TCRdb applying MiXCR to the multiplex PCR reads. The table records roughly 180,000 distinct CDR3 sequences, 50% to 75% of them present only once. Extraction also yielded germline DNA, while blood RNA was obtained from unsorted whole blood. The source material was peripheral blood. All receptors derive from a man aged 35-49 years with primary liver carcinoma and hepatitis B virus infection.

V and J are TRBV12-3 or TRBV12-4 and TRBJ2-1, with D hard to call. The ends were cut back, 2 bases at V and 12 bases at J, with 14 bases in the middle. The CDR3 is 13 residues long. CDR3 protein: CASSLPATGPQFF. For the CDR3, the DNA is TGTGCCAGCAGTTTACCCGCGACCGGGCCGCAGTTCTTC.

This chain uses TRBV4-1 with TRBJ1-6; no clear D gene. CDR3 length: 16 amino acids. Trimming stripped 0 bases from V and 10 bases from J, with 16 bases between. The germline CDR1 and CDR2 sequences are MGHRA and YSYEKL. CDR3 DNA sequence: TGCGCCAGCAGCCAAGATCCCTCACAGCGGCGGTCACCCCTCCACTTT. Translating gives CASSQDPSQRRSPLHF.

This clonotype was counted once. V is TRBV11-2 and J is TRBJ2-2; the D is unclear. The CDR3 consists of 13 residues. Germline CDR1 is SGHAT and CDR2 is FQNNGV. The CDR3 loop reads CVSSQSNTGELFF. The CDR3 nucleotides are TGTGTCAGTAGCCAGAGTAACACCGGGGAGCTGTTTTTT.

With respect to this clonotype: A much bigger clone sits one base away, suggesting this may be a read error. The V gene is TRBV11-2, the J gene TRBJ2-5; D uncertain. The CDR3 covers 15 residues. Germline V gives CDR1 SGHAT, CDR2 FQNNGV. The CDR3 protein is CASILAVGAWETQYF. In DNA form, the CDR3 reads TGTGCCAGCATCTTAGCCGTGGGTGCTTGGGAGACCCAGTACTTC.

This clonotype came up once. V gene TRBV10-2 combines with J gene TRBJ2-1; 7 bases line up with TRBD2. The CDR3 is made up of 14 amino acids. The junction had 11 bases not matched to a gene; V was cut back by 7 bases and J by 8 bases. Germline CDR1 and CDR2: WSHSY and SAAADI. This chain's CDR3 is CASTEGGRGDEQFF. The CDR3 nucleotides read TGCGCCAGCACCGAGGGCGGGAGAGGGGATGAGCAGTTCTTC.

This chain uses TRBV29-1 with TRBJ1-1; D call uncertain. The CDR3 spans 13 residues. Per the germline V gene, CDR1 is SQVTM and CDR2 is ANQGSEA. V shed 7 bases and J shed 1 base, with 13 bases lying between them. DNA for the CDR3: TGCAGCGCACAAGTTTTAACGAACACTGAAGCTTTCTTT. Translating it yields CSAQVLTNTEAFF.

A note on this clonotype: The junction differs from germline at one of its ends, possibly a read error. This chain's CDR3 is CASSSINTGKNTETFF. DNA for the CDR3: TGTGCCAGCAGCTCTATAAATACCGGGAAAAACACTGAAACTTTCTTT. The V and J genes are TRBV11-1 and TRBJ1-1, with unresolved D. The CDR3 sequence is 16 residues long. Germline V gene data show CDR1 as SGHAT and CDR2 as FQDESV (reference sequence).

Comments on this clonotype: At one boundary the junction diverges from the germline segment, which might be a read error. V gene TRBV6-6 combines with J gene TRBJ2-7; 8 nucleotides align to TRBD2. The CDR3 has 13 amino acids. Germline values: CDR1 MNHNY, CDR2 SVGAGI (reference sequence). CDR3 sequence: CASGYSGGSEQYF. The CDR3 DNA reads as TGTGCCAGCGGTTACTCGGGGGGGTCCGAGCAGTACTTC.

As to this clonotype: This may be a read error, as it is one base from a much larger clone. The V call is TRBV11-3, the J call TRBJ2-1, with a weak D call TRBD2 (5 bases). Looked up from germline, CDR1 is SGHNT and CDR2 is YENEEA. Trimming took off 4 bases at V and 5 bases at J, with 15 bases between the two ends. There are 15 residues in the CDR3. As DNA, the CDR3 is TGTGCCAGCAGCTCCAGGACTTGTGGGGACAATGAGCAGTTCTTC. Its translation is CASSSRTCGDNEQFF. Based on the CDR3 plus reference TRBV11-3 and TRBJ2-1, the full variable domain is EAGVVQSPRYKIIEKKQPVAFWCNPISGHNTLYWYLQNLGQGPELLIRYENEEAVDDSQLPKDRFSAERLKGVDSTLKIQPAELGDSAVYLCASSSRTCGDNEQFFGPGTRLTVL.

This sequence joins TRBV11-2 and TRBJ2-7; 11 bases map to TRBD2. V trimming: 1 base; J trimming: 12 bases; junction bases outside the gene matches: 11. This CDR3 is 15 amino acids long. Germline CDR1 SGHAT, CDR2 FQNNGV. As DNA, the CDR3 is TGTGCCAGCAGCTTAGGTCTAGCGGGAGGCTACGATCGGTACTTC. Its translation: CASSLGLAGGYDRYF. The whole variable domain, filled in from reference TRBV11-2 and TRBJ2-7, reads EAGVAQSPRYKIIEKRQSVAFWCNPISGHATLYWYQQILGQGPKLLIQFQNNGVVDDSQLPKDRFSAERLKGVDSTLKIQPAKLEDSAVYLCASSLGLAGGYDRYFGPGTRLTVT.

This clonotype was counted once. An end of the junction differs from the germline gene, which may be a read error. The chain joins TRBV29-1 to TRBJ1-1; TRBD1 aligns across 8 bases. The CDR3 loop spans 13 amino acids. Germline V gene data show CDR1 as SQVTM and CDR2 as ANQGSEA. CDR3 protein: CSVARQGSTEASF. In nucleotides, the CDR3 is TGCAGCGTCGCCCGACAGGGGAGCACTGAAGCTTCCTTT.

The J gene is TRBJ2-6, the V gene TRBV6-5; D is perhaps TRBD2 (5 bases). The germline CDR1 and CDR2 sequences are MNHEY and SVGAGI. This CDR3 is 15 amino acids long. CDR3 residues: CVPPLGGSGANVLTF. The CDR3 DNA sequence: TGTGTCCCCCCACTCGGAGGCTCTGGGGCCAACGTCCTGACTTTC.

About this clonotype: This may stem from a read error, because a much larger clone lies one nucleotide away. The DNA of the CDR3 is TGCGCCAGCAGCCAAAACGAGAACTTTTCCTACGAGCAGCACTTC. Translating gives CASSQNENFSYEQHF. The gene calls are TRBV4-1 and TRBJ2-7; D ambiguous. The CDR3 runs 15 residues. Germline values: CDR1 MGHRA, CDR2 YSYEKL.

This clonotype turned up a few times. V gene TRBV29-1 combines with J gene TRBJ2-3; TRBD1 matches at 7 bases. Per germline, CDR1 SQVTM and CDR2 ANQGSEA. J was trimmed by 3 bases and V by 6 bases; bases with no gene match: 9. CDR3 size: 14 residues. The CDR3 sequence is CSVGGQVRTDTQYF. DNA of the CDR3: TGCAGCGTCGGCGGACAGGTCCGGACAGATACGCAGTATTTT.

This chain uses TRBV12-5 with TRBJ2-1, with D perhaps TRBD1 or TRBD2 (5 bases each). The CDR3 is 13 residues long. V lost 3 bases and J lost 13, with 16 bases in between. Germline V gene data show CDR1 as LGHNT and CDR2 as FRNRAP. Written as DNA, the CDR3 is TGTGCTAGTGGTTTTGGAAGGGGAGTAAGTCAGTTCTTC. As protein: CASGFGRGVSQFF.

This clonotype was counted between two and nine times. The chain uses TRBV7-9 and TRBJ1-4, with TRBD1 as a possible D gene (5 bases). This CDR3 has 17 amino acids. The germline V gene encodes CDR1 SEHNR and CDR2 FQNEAQ (reference sequence). Trimming shortened V by 5 bases and J by 1 base, and 17 bases separated the two germline ends. The chain's CDR3 is CASSPPWGRETNEKLFF. The CDR3 coding sequence is TGTGCCAGCAGCCCCCCATGGGGGAGGGAAACTAATGAAAAACTGTTTTTT.

This clonotype was found a few times. This sequence joins TRBV12-3 or TRBV12-4 and TRBJ2-2, with 12 bases identical to TRBD1. J was trimmed by 6 bases and V by 2 bases; bases with no gene match: 10. The CDR3 extends over 18 amino acids. The CDR3 loop is CASSLMPGQGAVAGELFF. In nucleotides, the CDR3 is TGTGCCAGCAGTTTAATGCCGGGACAGGGGGCGGTAGCCGGGGAGCTGTTTTTT.

This clonotype has only a few counts. Possible read error: a much larger clone is one base away. The chain combines TRBV12-3 or TRBV12-4 with TRBJ2-3; D remains ambiguous. The CDR3 totals 14 residues. CDR3 loop: CASKKVLSTYTQYF. The DNA of the CDR3 is TGTGCCAGCAAAAAGGTTCTGAGCACATATACGCAGTATTTT.

The rearrangement uses TRBV18 and TRBJ1-3; D remains ambiguous. Trimming removed 4 bases from V and 0 bases from J, with 4 bases in between. CDR3 length: 13 residues. Germline values: CDR1 KGHSH, CDR2 LQKENI. The CDR3 DNA is TGTGCCAGCTCACGGACCTCTGGAAACACCATATATTTT. This gives the protein CASSRTSGNTIYF.

As for this clonotype: A read error is likely, as this CDR3 ends without the conserved phenylalanine or tryptophan. This rearrangement joins TRBV5-4 to TRBJ2-3, with 7 bases identical to TRBD2. V shed 9 bases, J shed 8 bases, and the junction held 15 bases outside the gene matches. The length of the CDR3 is 14 residues. Germline values: CDR1 SGHNT, CDR2 YYREEE (reference sequence). In DNA, the CDR3 is TGTGCCATCTACGACGCAGGACTAGAGGGTACGCAGTATCTT. It is translated as CAIYDAGLEGTQYL.

Note on this clonotype: This may arise from a read error, as a much more abundant clone is one base away. The chain combines TRBV10-2 with TRBJ2-2; D may be TRBD2 (5 bases). This CDR3 comprises 13 residues. Germline V gene lookup returns CDR1 WSHSY and CDR2 SAAADI. In nucleotides, the CDR3 is TGCGCCAGCAGTCAAACGCTTACCGGGGAGCTGTCTTTT. This sequence encodes CASSQTLTGELSF.

The chain carries TRBV7-8 and TRBJ2-2; 9 bases align to TRBD2. The CDR3 spans 17 residues. The germline V gene has CDR1 SGHVS and CDR2 FQNEAQ. Unmatched junction bases numbered 12, after V lost 5 bases and J lost 5 bases. CDR3 loop: CASSRGLLAGETGELFF. The DNA of the CDR3 is TGTGCCAGCAGCCGGGGGCTTTTAGCGGGAGAAACCGGGGAGCTGTTTTTT. Supplemented by reference TRBV7-8 and TRBJ2-2, the full variable domain reads GAGVSQSPRYKVAKRGQDVALRCDPISGHVSLFWYQQALGQGPEFLTYFQNEAQLDKSGLPSDRFFAERPEGSVSTLKIQRTQQEDSAVYLCASSRGLLAGETGELFFGEGSRLTVL.

About this clonotype: A much larger clone lies a single base off, so this may be a read error. The V and J genes are TRBV11-2 and TRBJ1-2; a possible D gene is TRBD1 (5 bases). Germline CDR1 reads SGHAT; CDR2 reads FQNNGV. V was trimmed by 2 bases and J by 10 bases, leaving 11 bases between them. The CDR3 has 12 residues. The CDR3 bases are TGTGCCAGCAGCTTATTGACAGATGTCTACACCTTC. This encodes CASSLLTDVYTF.

This clonotype appeared once. One end of the junction does not line up with germline, which may come from a read error. The chain uses TRBV29-1 and TRBJ2-2, with a tentative D call TRBD1 (6 bases). Germline V gene sequence: CDR1 SQVTM, CDR2 ANQGSEA. The CDR3 is made up of 13 amino acids. CDR3 DNA sequence: TGCAGCGCTGGCCGGGGACACACCGAGGAGCTGTTTTTT. Translation gives CSAGRGHTEELFF.